This is a list of T cell receptor beta chains from one sample in a study of blood T cells in healthy people across ages. Each CDR3 protein is one row after TCRdb ran MiXCR on the 5' RACE reads. The data contain hundreds of thousands of distinct CDR3 sequences, roughly a quarter of them singletons. A further study also used this sample, focusing on T cells of mothers and their children.

The sample consisted of blood. The receptors stem from a boy under 10 years old in good health. Each CDR3 is given with its conserved first and last residue. Each record gives: J gene, D gene, CDR3 length, clone size, V gene, CDR3 protein, CDR3 DNA. The D gene is left open where the match is weak. Size values are once, few and many counts, or a class for expanded clones, and some rows have none.

J gene: TRBJ2-1; D gene: .; CDR3 length: 15; clone size: .; V gene: TRBV19; CDR3 protein: CASNPSGSSYNEQFF; CDR3 DNA: TGTGCCAGTAACCCCAGCGGAAGCTCCTACAATGAGCAGTTCTTC
J gene: TRBJ2-2; D gene: .; CDR3 length: 15; clone size: .; V gene: TRBV5-6; CDR3 protein: CASSYRTADTGELFF; CDR3 DNA: TGTGCCAGCAGCTACCGGACGGCCGACACCGGGGAGCTGTTTTTT
J gene: TRBJ2-5; D gene: .; CDR3 length: 14; clone size: few; V gene: TRBV12-3/TRBV12-4; CDR3 protein: CASSLRQVQETQYF; CDR3 DNA: TGTGCCAGCAGCCTGAGACAGGTCCAAGAGACCCAGTACTTC
J gene: TRBJ2-1; D gene: .; CDR3 length: 13; clone size: .; V gene: TRBV21-1; CDR3 protein: CASSNLRRDEQFF; CDR3 DNA: TGTGCCAGCAGCAATCTAAGACGCGATGAGCAGTTCTTC
J gene: TRBJ2-1; D gene: .; CDR3 length: 14; clone size: few; V gene: TRBV5-1; CDR3 protein: CASSWGGPKNEQFF; CDR3 DNA: TGCGCCAGCAGCTGGGGAGGACCCAAGAATGAGCAGTTCTTC
J gene: TRBJ2-1; D gene: TRBD2; CDR3 length: 14; clone size: .; V gene: TRBV5-1; CDR3 protein: CASSSGTLGNEQFF; CDR3 DNA: TGCGCCAGCAGTAGCGGGACTCTTGGCAATGAGCAGTTCTTC
J gene: TRBJ2-2; D gene: .; CDR3 length: 16; clone size: .; V gene: TRBV25-1; CDR3 protein: CASSDPSGLNAGELFF; CDR3 DNA: TGTGCCAGCAGTGACCCTTCAGGGCTTAACGCCGGGGAGCTGTTTTTT
J gene: TRBJ2-7; D gene: .; CDR3 length: 18; clone size: .; V gene: TRBV25-1; CDR3 protein: CASSGKFGQRRRYDEQYF; CDR3 DNA: TGTGCCAGCAGTGGCAAATTCGGACAGCGAAGGCGGTATGACGAGCAGTACTTC
J gene: TRBJ2-3; D gene: TRBD1; CDR3 length: 14; clone size: few; V gene: TRBV29-1; CDR3 protein: CSVPGGAGTDTQYF; CDR3 DNA: TGCAGCGTCCCAGGGGGCGCCGGGACAGATACGCAGTATTTT
J gene: TRBJ2-2; D gene: .; CDR3 length: 15; clone size: .; V gene: TRBV7-9; CDR3 protein: CASSSRGTNTGELFF; CDR3 DNA: TGTGCCAGCAGCTCGCGGGGAACGAACACCGGGGAGCTGTTTTTT
J gene: TRBJ2-1; D gene: TRBD2; CDR3 length: 20; clone size: .; V gene: TRBV11-1; CDR3 protein: CASSYGILAGGPTFYNEQFF; CDR3 DNA: TGTGCCAGCAGCTACGGGATTCTAGCGGGAGGACCTACCTTTTACAATGAGCAGTTCTTC
J gene: TRBJ2-2; D gene: TRBD2; CDR3 length: 16; clone size: .; V gene: TRBV6-2/TRBV6-3; CDR3 protein: CASSYGGLAGTGELFF; CDR3 DNA: TGTGCCAGCAGTTACGGGGGACTAGCGGGGACCGGGGAGCTGTTTTTT
J gene: TRBJ2-1; D gene: TRBD1; CDR3 length: 13; clone size: few; V gene: TRBV2; CDR3 protein: CASKQGADNEQFF; CDR3 DNA: TGTGCCAGCAAACAGGGGGCGGACAATGAGCAGTTCTTC
J gene: TRBJ2-1; D gene: TRBD2; CDR3 length: 14; clone size: .; V gene: TRBV30; CDR3 protein: CAWTLATGHNEQFF; CDR3 DNA: TGTGCCTGGACACTAGCGACGGGGCACAATGAGCAGTTCTTC
J gene: TRBJ1-1; D gene: .; CDR3 length: 14; clone size: .; V gene: TRBV10-1; CDR3 protein: CASSDTRDPGQAFF; CDR3 DNA: TGCGCCAGCAGTGACACGAGAGACCCAGGCCAAGCTTTCTTT
J gene: TRBJ1-6; D gene: .; CDR3 length: 15; clone size: .; V gene: TRBV20-1; CDR3 protein: CSARDWSPWDSPLHF; CDR3 DNA: TGCAGTGCTAGAGATTGGTCCCCTTGGGATTCACCCCTCCACTTT
J gene: TRBJ2-7; D gene: .; CDR3 length: 11; clone size: many; V gene: TRBV2; CDR3 protein: CASSPFGEQYF; CDR3 DNA: TGTGCCAGCAGTCCCTTCGGCGAGCAGTACTTC
J gene: TRBJ1-2; D gene: TRBD1; CDR3 length: 19; clone size: few; V gene: TRBV20-1; CDR3 protein: CSASGPGQGTGFSSYGYTF; CDR3 DNA: TGCAGTGCTAGTGGGCCGGGACAGGGGACCGGGTTTAGCTCCTATGGCTACACCTTC
J gene: TRBJ2-5; D gene: TRBD2; CDR3 length: 15; clone size: .; V gene: TRBV6-1; CDR3 protein: CASSEVAGGEETQYF; CDR3 DNA: TGTGCCAGCAGTGAAGTAGCGGGTGGAGAAGAGACCCAGTACTTC
J gene: TRBJ2-4; D gene: TRBD2; CDR3 length: 12; clone size: few; V gene: TRBV6-2/TRBV6-3; CDR3 protein: CASSIPGTSKYF; CDR3 DNA: TGTGCCAGCAGTATTCCCGGGACTAGCAAGTACTTC
J gene: TRBJ2-7; D gene: TRBD2; CDR3 length: 15; clone size: few; V gene: TRBV28; CDR3 protein: CASSPGGVSTYEQYF; CDR3 DNA: TGTGCCAGCAGTCCGGGGGGGGTGAGTACCTACGAGCAGTACTTC
J gene: TRBJ2-7; D gene: .; CDR3 length: 14; clone size: .; V gene: TRBV5-1; CDR3 protein: CASSGQGIGSEQYF; CDR3 DNA: TGCGCCAGCAGTGGGCAGGGGATAGGGAGCGAGCAGTACTTC
J gene: TRBJ2-7; D gene: .; CDR3 length: 14; clone size: .; V gene: TRBV11-2; CDR3 protein: CASSLVGRNYEQYF; CDR3 DNA: TGTGCCAGCAGCTTAGTAGGGAGGAACTACGAGCAGTACTTC
J gene: TRBJ2-7; D gene: TRBD1; CDR3 length: 14; clone size: .; V gene: TRBV5-1; CDR3 protein: CASSLPQGGYEQYF; CDR3 DNA: TGCGCCAGCAGCTTGCCACAGGGGGGCTACGAGCAGTACTTC
J gene: TRBJ1-1; D gene: .; CDR3 length: 12; clone size: .; V gene: TRBV20-1; CDR3 protein: CSARAIDSEAFF; CDR3 DNA: TGCAGTGCTAGAGCTATTGACAGTGAAGCTTTCTTT
J gene: TRBJ2-3; D gene: .; CDR3 length: 12; clone size: .; V gene: TRBV30; CDR3 protein: CAWSVRADTQYF; CDR3 DNA: TGTGCCTGGAGTGTAAGGGCAGATACGCAGTATTTT
J gene: TRBJ2-5; D gene: .; CDR3 length: 13; clone size: .; V gene: TRBV20-1; CDR3 protein: CSAPGPPGETQYF; CDR3 DNA: TGCAGTGCTCCCGGGCCTCCTGGAGAGACCCAGTACTTC
J gene: TRBJ2-2; D gene: .; CDR3 length: 14; clone size: few; V gene: TRBV12-3/TRBV12-4; CDR3 protein: CASPRTGVTGELFF; CDR3 DNA: TGTGCCAGTCCCCGAACAGGCGTCACCGGGGAGCTGTTTTTT
J gene: TRBJ2-3; D gene: TRBD2; CDR3 length: 16; clone size: .; V gene: TRBV28; CDR3 protein: CASSITGGPSTDTKYF; CDR3 DNA: TGTGCCAGCAGCATAACGGGGGGGCCCAGCACAGATACGAAGTATTTT
J gene: TRBJ2-7; D gene: TRBD2; CDR3 length: 16; clone size: few; V gene: TRBV11-2; CDR3 protein: CASSSNSGRATYEQYF; CDR3 DNA: TGTGCCAGCAGCTCCAATAGCGGGAGGGCAACCTACGAGCAGTACTTC
J gene: TRBJ2-7; D gene: .; CDR3 length: 12; clone size: many; V gene: TRBV12-5; CDR3 protein: CASGPYWNEQYF; CDR3 DNA: TGTGCTAGTGGTCCATATTGGAACGAGCAGTACTTC
J gene: TRBJ2-7; D gene: TRBD1; CDR3 length: 14; clone size: .; V gene: TRBV5-1; CDR3 protein: CASSTGTGNYEQYF; CDR3 DNA: TGCGCCAGCAGCACCGGGACAGGGAACTACGAGCAGTACTTC
J gene: TRBJ2-2; D gene: .; CDR3 length: 13; clone size: few; V gene: TRBV7-9; CDR3 protein: CASSPNNLWELFF; CDR3 DNA: TGTGCCAGCAGCCCAAACAATCTCTGGGAGCTGTTTTTT
J gene: TRBJ2-1; D gene: .; CDR3 length: 14; clone size: .; V gene: TRBV7-2; CDR3 protein: CASSPGTPAGEQFF; CDR3 DNA: TGTGCCAGCAGCCCCGGGACCCCTGCGGGGGAGCAGTTCTTC
J gene: TRBJ2-7; D gene: .; CDR3 length: 14; clone size: few; V gene: TRBV20-1; CDR3 protein: CSARRRESSYEQYF; CDR3 DNA: TGCAGTGCTAGAAGGAGGGAAAGCTCCTACGAGCAGTACTTC
J gene: TRBJ2-7; D gene: TRBD2; CDR3 length: 17; clone size: .; V gene: TRBV3-1; CDR3 protein: CASSQVLSRLAGYEQYF; CDR3 DNA: TGTGCCAGCAGCCAAGTCCTCTCTAGGCTAGCGGGTTACGAGCAGTACTTC
J gene: TRBJ2-5; D gene: TRBD2; CDR3 length: 13; clone size: .; V gene: TRBV30; CDR3 protein: CAGRLAGRETQYF; CDR3 DNA: TGTGCCGGGCGACTAGCGGGGCGGGAGACCCAGTACTTC
J gene: TRBJ2-3; D gene: TRBD2; CDR3 length: 16; clone size: few; V gene: TRBV29-1; CDR3 protein: CSVETSGGGHTDTQYF; CDR3 DNA: TGCAGCGTTGAAACTAGCGGGGGGGGACACACAGATACGCAGTATTTT
J gene: TRBJ2-5; D gene: TRBD2; CDR3 length: 16; clone size: .; V gene: TRBV5-6; CDR3 protein: CASSLGTSGRAVTQYF; CDR3 DNA: TGTGCCAGCAGCTTGGGGACTAGCGGGAGAGCGGTGACCCAGTACTTC
J gene: TRBJ2-1; D gene: .; CDR3 length: 15; clone size: .; V gene: TRBV7-2; CDR3 protein: CASSRAPGPWDEQFF; CDR3 DNA: TGTGCCAGCAGCCGAGCCCCCGGGCCCTGGGATGAGCAGTTCTTC
J gene: TRBJ1-1; D gene: .; CDR3 length: 13; clone size: few; V gene: TRBV29-1; CDR3 protein: CSVSTGAGAEAFF; CDR3 DNA: TGCAGCGTTTCGACGGGGGCGGGCGCTGAAGCTTTCTTT
J gene: TRBJ2-7; D gene: .; CDR3 length: 15; clone size: .; V gene: TRBV7-9; CDR3 protein: CASTGGPKTSYEQYF; CDR3 DNA: TGTGCCAGCACCGGAGGACCGAAAACCTCCTACGAGCAGTACTTC
J gene: TRBJ2-3; D gene: TRBD2; CDR3 length: 14; clone size: .; V gene: TRBV2; CDR3 protein: CASSSSGFTDTQYF; CDR3 DNA: TGTGCCAGCAGCTCTAGCGGCTTCACAGATACGCAGTATTTT
J gene: TRBJ1-1; D gene: .; CDR3 length: 14; clone size: .; V gene: TRBV11-2; CDR3 protein: CASSLTLRDTEAFF; CDR3 DNA: TGTGCCAGCAGCTTGACCCTGAGGGACACTGAAGCTTTCTTT
J gene: TRBJ1-3; D gene: TRBD1; CDR3 length: 14; clone size: .; V gene: TRBV12-3/TRBV12-4; CDR3 protein: CASRGQSSGNTIYF; CDR3 DNA: TGTGCCAGCCGGGGACAGAGCTCTGGAAACACCATATATTTT
J gene: TRBJ2-1; D gene: .; CDR3 length: 15; clone size: .; V gene: TRBV19; CDR3 protein: CASSIGADPWNEQFF; CDR3 DNA: TGTGCCAGTAGTATAGGGGCGGACCCTTGGAATGAGCAGTTCTTC
J gene: TRBJ1-2; D gene: TRBD1; CDR3 length: 16; clone size: .; V gene: TRBV6-5; CDR3 protein: CASTPETGTANYGYTF; CDR3 DNA: TGTGCCAGCACCCCCGAAACAGGGACAGCTAACTATGGCTACACCTTC
J gene: TRBJ1-2; D gene: .; CDR3 length: 14; clone size: .; V gene: TRBV10-3; CDR3 protein: CAISRTGGENGYTF; CDR3 DNA: TGTGCCATCAGTAGGACGGGCGGGGAGAATGGCTACACCTTC
J gene: TRBJ2-7; D gene: TRBD2; CDR3 length: 16; clone size: few; V gene: TRBV12-3/TRBV12-4; CDR3 protein: CASSSTSGGALYEQYF; CDR3 DNA: TGTGCCAGCAGTTCAACTAGCGGGGGGGCCCTCTACGAGCAGTACTTC
J gene: TRBJ2-3; D gene: TRBD2; CDR3 length: 17; clone size: many; V gene: TRBV4-3; CDR3 protein: CASSQDPSGSPTDTQYF; CDR3 DNA: TGCGCCAGCAGCCAAGACCCTAGCGGGAGCCCCACAGATACGCAGTATTTT
J gene: TRBJ2-7; D gene: .; CDR3 length: 14; clone size: few; V gene: TRBV7-2; CDR3 protein: CASSNSYRLYEQYF; CDR3 DNA: TGTGCCAGCAGTAATTCATACAGGCTCTACGAGCAGTACTTC
J gene: TRBJ1-4; D gene: .; CDR3 length: 16; clone size: few; V gene: TRBV4-1; CDR3 protein: CASSQAQGTANEKLFF; CDR3 DNA: TGCGCCAGCAGCCAAGCTCAGGGGACGGCTAATGAAAAACTGTTTTTT
J gene: TRBJ2-3; D gene: .; CDR3 length: 19; clone size: few; V gene: TRBV7-2; CDR3 protein: CASSPFMGDGGLSTDTQYF; CDR3 DNA: TGTGCCAGCAGCCCATTTATGGGGGATGGGGGGCTCAGCACAGATACGCAGTATTTT
J gene: TRBJ1-1; D gene: TRBD1; CDR3 length: 17; clone size: .; V gene: TRBV6-5; CDR3 protein: CASSYSLQGARNTEAFF; CDR3 DNA: TGTGCCAGCAGTTACTCTTTGCAGGGGGCGAGGAACACTGAAGCTTTCTTT